These 20 T cell receptor beta chains came from one sample sequenced in a study of beta chain features in type 1 diabetes. Study outcomes and limitations: Shorter TCRB CDR3s, moderately but significantly so, marked every one of the four CD4+ subsets in Type 1 diabetes patients.

The sequenced template was cDNA made from the entire isolated RNA. The assay was immunoSEQ multiplex PCR, and TCRdb's table has in-frame clones only and misses some. The sample lists roughly 220,000 clones, roughly 17% occurring once. The antigens of these receptors remain unknown. What was sequenced was naive CD4+ T cells from blood. The origin of the receptors is a man in his thirties or forties with type 1 diabetes.

The chain links TRBV7-2 to TRBJ2-4; 10 bases fit TRBD1. Germline V CDR1 and CDR2: SGHTA, FQGNSA. CDR3 length equals 16 residues. V shed 5 bases, J shed 9 bases, and the junction held 13 bases outside the gene matches. The CDR3 loop is CASSPKTGGASSIQYF. The CDR3 DNA sequence: TGTGCCAGCAGCCCCAAGACAGGGGGCGCCTCTAGCATTCAGTACTTC.

For the CDR3, the DNA is TGTGCCAGCAGTAGCCCGGGAAGGGGCCCAACAGATACGCAGTATTTT. Its translation: CASSSPGRGPTDTQYF. The chain combines TRBV6-6 with TRBJ2-3; either TRBD1 or TRBD2 may fit D (5 bases each). Germline values: CDR1 MNHNY, CDR2 SVGAGI (reference sequence). The length of the CDR3 is 16 residues. Trimming shortened V by 5 bases and J by 3 bases, and 18 bases separated the two germline ends.

This clone was observed a handful of times. The chain uses TRBV18 and TRBJ2-5, with D uncertain. This CDR3 has 14 amino acids. Germline V gene lookup returns CDR1 KGHSH and CDR2 LQKENI. Trimming cost V 0 bases and J 5 bases, with 10 bases left between them. The chain's CDR3 is CASSPPFGSETQYF. DNA for the CDR3: TGTGCCAGCTCACCACCTTTTGGTTCGGAGACCCAGTACTTC.

In this sample, this clone turned up a few times. V gene TRBV29-1 combines with J gene TRBJ2-3; perhaps TRBD2 as D (5 bases). The CDR3 consists of 14 residues. Deletions cut 4 bases from V and 0 bases from J, with 11 bases between. Germline-derived CDR1 and CDR2 are SQVTM and ANQGSEA. The CDR3 sequence: CSVGSGASTDTQYF. CDR3 coding DNA: TGCAGCGTTGGGAGCGGAGCTAGCACAGATACGCAGTATTTT.

DNA for the CDR3: TGTGCGGGGGCTAGCGGGAGAATGGAGACCCAGTACTTC. The encoded protein is CAGASGRMETQYF. The J gene is TRBJ2-5, the V gene TRBV28; 10 bases agree with TRBD2. CDR3 length: 13 amino acids. Germline-derived CDR1 and CDR2 are MDHEN and SYDVKM.

The chain uses TRBV28 and TRBJ2-5; D is perhaps TRBD2 (5 bases). Germline V gene lookup returns CDR1 MDHEN and CDR2 SYDVKM. Trimming shortened V by 6 bases and J by 5 bases, and 19 bases separated the two germline ends. CDR3 length: 15 amino acids. CDR3 sequence (DNA): TGTGCCAGCAGCCGAGGAGGACTTCTTGGGGAGACCCAGTACTTC. Amino acid sequence: CASSRGGLLGETQYF. Together with reference TRBV28 and TRBJ2-5, the CDR3 gives the full variable domain: DVKVTQSSRYLVKRTGEKVFLECVQDMDHENMFWYRQDPGLGLRLIYFSYDVKMKEKGDIPEGYSVSREKKERFSLILESASTNQTSMYLCASSRGGLLGETQYFGPGTRLLVL.

The chain employs TRBV30 and TRBJ1-5; TRBD1 is a possible D gene (5 bases). Germline lookup yields CDR1 GTSNPN and CDR2 SVGIG (reference sequence). This CDR3 is built from 15 residues. Trimming shortened V by 2 bases and J by 4 bases, and 15 bases separated the two germline ends. In nucleotides, the CDR3 is TGTGCCTGGAGTCCCTGGGGGGACCGAAATCAGCCCCAGCATTTT. Encoded protein: CAWSPWGDRNQPQHF.

This clone was recorded a few times. This chain links TRBV27 with TRBJ2-5; D is ambiguous. The ends were cut back, 2 bases at V and 1 base at J, with 8 bases in the middle. CDR1 is MNHEY and CDR2 is SMNVEV in the germline V gene (reference sequence). The CDR3 totals 14 residues. The CDR3 DNA reads as TGTGCCAGCAGTTTAGCGGCGAGCCAAGAGACCCAGTACTTC. Protein sequence: CASSLAASQETQYF.

This clone has a handful of counts. The chain links TRBV9 to TRBJ2-1; no reliable D call. Per germline, CDR1 SGDLS and CDR2 YYNGEE. This CDR3 has 15 residues. The V and J ends lost 0 bases and 6 bases respectively, with 13 bases between them. The CDR3 DNA sequence: TGTGCCAGCAGCGTAGCCGCGAATGTGGCCAATGAGCAGTTCTTC. Its translation: CASSVAANVANEQFF.

This rearrangement joins TRBV28 to TRBJ1-2, with D possibly being TRBD1 (5 bases). The CDR3 has 14 residues. Deletions cut 1 base from V and 4 bases from J, with 10 bases between. The germline V gene encodes CDR1 MDHEN and CDR2 SYDVKM. The CDR3 here is CASSLSRGVYGYTF. CDR3 nucleotides: TGTGCCAGCAGTTTATCAAGAGGGGTCTATGGCTACACCTTC.

V usage is TRBV10-3 and J usage is TRBJ2-7; 11 positions match TRBD2. V dropped 6 bases and J dropped 5; count of bases not matched to a gene: 6. This CDR3 has 14 amino acids. CDR1 ENHRY and CDR2 SYGVKD come from the germline V gene. The CDR3 nucleotides read TGTGCCATCAGGGTAGCGGGAGGGAATAACGAGCAGTACTTC. It is translated as CAIRVAGGNNEQYF.

This clone was seen more than once but under ten times. The chain uses TRBV11-3 and TRBJ2-6; D is ambiguous. The CDR3 length is 15 residues. In germline, CDR1 is SGHNT, CDR2 YENEEA. The germline V and J ends were trimmed by 1 base and 4 bases, with 8 bases remaining between them. The CDR3 bases are TGTGCCAGCAGCTTAGGAGGTGCAGGGGCCAACGTCCTGACTTTC. Translating it yields CASSLGGAGANVLTF.

In regard to this clone: Other DNA sequences in this specimen translate into the identical CDR3. The chain couples TRBV30 to TRBJ2-2; 10 bases are shared with TRBD2. The V and J ends lost 5 bases and 1 base, in that order; junction bases with no gene match: 1. The CDR3 covers 14 residues. CDR1 GTSNPN and CDR2 SVGIG come from the germline V gene (reference sequence). CDR3 bases: TGTGCCTGGCGGACTAGCGGGAACACCGGGGAGCTGTTTTTT. Amino acid sequence: CAWRTSGNTGELFF.

The CDR3 loop reads CSARLQETQYF. CDR3 in DNA: TGCAGTGCTCGCCTCCAAGAGACCCAGTACTTC. The V gene is TRBV20-1, the J gene TRBJ2-5; unclear D gene. Trimming left V 5 bases short and J 1 base short, with 5 bases between. CDR1 and CDR2 from the germline V gene are DFQATT and SNEGSKA (reference sequence). The CDR3 covers 11 residues.

On this clone: At one boundary the junction diverges from the germline segment, which might be a read error. The sample carries other DNA sequences with the same CDR3. J is TRBJ2-5 and V is TRBV30; D is undetermined. The CDR3 contains 13 residues. Germline V CDR1 and CDR2: GTSNPN, SVGIG (reference sequence). CDR3 amino acids: CAWSARLQETQYF. CDR3 bases: TGCGCCTGGAGTGCGAGGCTCCAAGAGACCCAGTACTTC.

The rearrangement links TRBV15 to TRBJ2-7, with TRBD2 matching over 10 bases. The CDR3 is made up of 15 amino acids. CDR1 LNHNV and CDR2 YYDKDF come from the germline V gene (reference sequence). V was clipped by 1 base and J by 2 bases; unmatched bases: 2. CDR3: CATSRVLAGAYEQYF. In DNA, the CDR3 is TGTGCCACCAGCAGAGTCCTAGCGGGAGCCTACGAGCAGTACTTC.

The chain uses TRBV19 and TRBJ2-5; perhaps D is TRBD1 or TRBD2 (5 bases each). Per germline, CDR1 LNHDA and CDR2 SQIVND (reference sequence). The CDR3 spans 16 residues. Trimming stripped 6 bases from V and 5 bases from J, with 22 bases between. The CDR3 protein is CASSSRGRVRWETQYF. In DNA, the CDR3 is TGTGCCAGTAGCTCCCGGGGCCGAGTGAGATGGGAGACCCAGTACTTC.

The chain uses TRBV5-1 and TRBJ2-1; TRBD1 is a possible D gene (6 bases). V lost 4 bases and J 6 bases, leaving 17 bases between the germline ends. Per the germline V gene, CDR1 is SGHRS and CDR2 is YFSETQ. The CDR3 loop spans 15 amino acids. The CDR3 nucleotides read TGCGCCAGCAGCAACACCGGGACACCGGGCAATGAGCAGTTCTTC. Its protein product is CASSNTGTPGNEQFF.

This clone occurred a few times. V and J are TRBV23-1 and TRBJ2-7; no definite D call. TRBV23-1 is an ORF, and what it does is uncertain. The CDR3 is made up of 15 amino acids. Trimming shortened V by 3 bases and J by 3 bases, and 15 bases separated the two germline ends. The CDR3 region has the DNA TGCGCCAGCAGTCATTATATGGGCCGTATCTACGAGCAGTACTTC. Translation gives CASSHYMGRIYEQYF.

There are a few counts of this clone. The CDR3 region is CASSLLGTGVRGQETQYF. The CDR3 DNA follows: TGTGCCAGCAGCTTACTCGGGACAGGGGTTCGGGGCCAAGAGACCCAGTACTTC. V and J are TRBV13 and TRBJ2-5; 10 nucleotides line up with TRBD1. The germline gives CDR1 PRHDT, CDR2 FYEKMQ (reference sequence). The V and J ends lost 2 bases and 1 base, in that order; junction bases with no gene match: 10. The CDR3 is 18 amino acids.